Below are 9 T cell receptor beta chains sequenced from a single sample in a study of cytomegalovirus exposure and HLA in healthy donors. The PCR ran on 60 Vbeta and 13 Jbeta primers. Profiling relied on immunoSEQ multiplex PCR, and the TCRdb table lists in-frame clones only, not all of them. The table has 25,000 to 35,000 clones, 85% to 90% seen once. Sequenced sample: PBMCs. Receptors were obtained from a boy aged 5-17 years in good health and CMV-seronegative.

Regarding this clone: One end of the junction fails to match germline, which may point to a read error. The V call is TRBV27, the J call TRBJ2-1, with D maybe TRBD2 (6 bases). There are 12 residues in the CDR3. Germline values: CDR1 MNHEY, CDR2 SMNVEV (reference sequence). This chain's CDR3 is CASTGVYNGQFF. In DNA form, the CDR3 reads TGTGCCAGCACGGGGGTCTACAATGGGCAGTTCTTC.

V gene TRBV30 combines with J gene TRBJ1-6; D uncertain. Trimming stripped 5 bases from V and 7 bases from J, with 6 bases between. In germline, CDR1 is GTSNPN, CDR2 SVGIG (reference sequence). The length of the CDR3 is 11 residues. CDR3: CAWDSNSPLHF. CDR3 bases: TGTGCCTGGGACTCCAATTCACCCCTCCACTTT.

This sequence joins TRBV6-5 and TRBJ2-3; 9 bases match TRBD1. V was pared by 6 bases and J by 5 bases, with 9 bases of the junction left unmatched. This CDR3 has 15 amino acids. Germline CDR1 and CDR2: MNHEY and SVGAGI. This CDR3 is CASRPRDRVVDTQYF. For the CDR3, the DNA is TGTGCCAGCAGGCCCCGGGACAGGGTAGTAGATACGCAGTATTTT.

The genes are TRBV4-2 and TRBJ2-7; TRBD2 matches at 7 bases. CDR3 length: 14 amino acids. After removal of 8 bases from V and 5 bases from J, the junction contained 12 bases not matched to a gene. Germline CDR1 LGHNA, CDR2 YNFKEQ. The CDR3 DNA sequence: TGTGCCAGCTCCCCCCTCGGCGGGGGAAACGAGCAGTACTTC. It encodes CASSPLGGGNEQYF.

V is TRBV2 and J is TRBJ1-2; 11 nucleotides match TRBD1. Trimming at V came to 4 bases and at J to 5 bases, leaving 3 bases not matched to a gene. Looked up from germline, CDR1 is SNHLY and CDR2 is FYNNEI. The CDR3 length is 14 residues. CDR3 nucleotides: TGTGCCAGCAGTGGGGACAGGGGGTTTTATGGCTACACCTTC. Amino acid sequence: CASSGDRGFYGYTF.

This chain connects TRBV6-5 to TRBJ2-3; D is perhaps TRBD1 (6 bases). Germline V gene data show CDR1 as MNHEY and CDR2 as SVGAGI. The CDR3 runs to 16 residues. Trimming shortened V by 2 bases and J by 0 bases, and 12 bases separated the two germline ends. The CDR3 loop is CASSYDGTQSTDTQYF. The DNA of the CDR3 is TGTGCCAGCAGTTACGACGGGACACAAAGCACAGATACGCAGTATTTT.

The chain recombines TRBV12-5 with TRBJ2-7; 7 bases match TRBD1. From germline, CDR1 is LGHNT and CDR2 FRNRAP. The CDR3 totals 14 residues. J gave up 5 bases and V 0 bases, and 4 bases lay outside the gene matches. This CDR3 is CASGLVLRGHEQYF. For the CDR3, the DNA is TGTGCTAGTGGTTTGGTACTTAGGGGGCACGAGCAGTACTTC.

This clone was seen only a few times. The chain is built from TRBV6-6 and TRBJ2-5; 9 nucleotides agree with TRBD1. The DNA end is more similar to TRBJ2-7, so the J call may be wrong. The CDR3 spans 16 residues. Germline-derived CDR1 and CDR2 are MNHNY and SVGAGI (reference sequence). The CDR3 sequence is CASSYSRTGAVYEQYF. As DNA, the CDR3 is TGTGCCAGCAGTTACTCGCGGACAGGGGCGGTATACGAGCAGTACTTC.

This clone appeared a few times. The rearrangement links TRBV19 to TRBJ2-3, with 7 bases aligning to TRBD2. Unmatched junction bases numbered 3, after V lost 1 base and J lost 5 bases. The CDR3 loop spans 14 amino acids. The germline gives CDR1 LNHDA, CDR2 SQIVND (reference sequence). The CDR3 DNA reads TGTGCCAGTAGTATAGTCGCGGGGGAAGATACGCAGTATTTT. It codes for CASSIVAGEDTQYF.